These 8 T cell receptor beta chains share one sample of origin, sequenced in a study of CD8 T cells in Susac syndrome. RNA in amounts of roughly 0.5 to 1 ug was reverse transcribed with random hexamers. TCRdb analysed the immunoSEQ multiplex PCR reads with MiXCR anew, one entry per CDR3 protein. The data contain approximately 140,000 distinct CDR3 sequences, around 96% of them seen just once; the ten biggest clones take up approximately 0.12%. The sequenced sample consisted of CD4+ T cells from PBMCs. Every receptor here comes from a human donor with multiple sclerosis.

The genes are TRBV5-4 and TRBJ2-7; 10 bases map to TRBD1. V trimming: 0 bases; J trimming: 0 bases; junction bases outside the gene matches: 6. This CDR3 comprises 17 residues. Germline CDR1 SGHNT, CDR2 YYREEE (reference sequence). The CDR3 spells CASSLGRQGANSYEQYF. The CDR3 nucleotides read TGTGCCAGCAGCTTGGGCCGACAGGGGGCTAACTCCTACGAGCAGTACTTC.

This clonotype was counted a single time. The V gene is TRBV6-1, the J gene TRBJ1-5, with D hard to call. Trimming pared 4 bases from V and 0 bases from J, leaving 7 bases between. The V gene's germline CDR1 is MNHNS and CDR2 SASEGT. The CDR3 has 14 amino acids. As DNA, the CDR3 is TGTGCCAGCAGTGGAGTAAATAGCAATCAGCCCCAGCATTTT. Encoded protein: CASSGVNSNQPQHF.

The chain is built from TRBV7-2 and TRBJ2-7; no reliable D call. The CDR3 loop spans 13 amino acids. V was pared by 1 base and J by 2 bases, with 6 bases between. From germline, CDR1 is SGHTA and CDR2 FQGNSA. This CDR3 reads CASSLGTTYEQYF. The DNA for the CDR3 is TGTGCCAGCAGCTTAGGGACCACCTACGAGCAGTACTTC.

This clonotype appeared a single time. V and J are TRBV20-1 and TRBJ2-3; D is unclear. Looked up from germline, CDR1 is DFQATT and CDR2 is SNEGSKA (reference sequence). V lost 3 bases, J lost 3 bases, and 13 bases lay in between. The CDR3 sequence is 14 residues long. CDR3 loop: CSARMARRTDTQYF. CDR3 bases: TGCAGTGCTAGGATGGCGAGGAGAACAGATACGCAGTATTTT.

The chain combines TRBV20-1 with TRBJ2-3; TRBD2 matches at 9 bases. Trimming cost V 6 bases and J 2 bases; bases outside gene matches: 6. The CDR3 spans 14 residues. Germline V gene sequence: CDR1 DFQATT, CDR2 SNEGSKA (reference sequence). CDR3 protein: CSARTSASTDTQYF. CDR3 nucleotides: TGCAGTGCGAGGACTAGCGCCTCCACAGATACGCAGTATTTT.

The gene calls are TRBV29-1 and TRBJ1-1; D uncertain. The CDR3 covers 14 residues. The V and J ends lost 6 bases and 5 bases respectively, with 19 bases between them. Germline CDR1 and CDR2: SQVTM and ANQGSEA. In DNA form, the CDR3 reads TGCAGCGTCCGCCGGGATTTGGTCCGAACTGAAGCTTTCTTT. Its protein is CSVRRDLVRTEAFF. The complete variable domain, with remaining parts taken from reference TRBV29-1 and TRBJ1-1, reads SAVISQKPSRDICQRGTSLTIQCQVDSQVTMMFWYRQQPGQSLTLIATANQGSEATYESGFVIDKFPISRPNLTFSTLTVSNMSPEDSSIYLCSVRRDLVRTEAFFGQGTRLTVV.

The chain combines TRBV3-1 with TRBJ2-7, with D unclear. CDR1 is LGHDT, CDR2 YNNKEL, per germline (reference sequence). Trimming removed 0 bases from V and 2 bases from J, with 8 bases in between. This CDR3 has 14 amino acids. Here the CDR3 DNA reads TGTGCCAGCAGCCAAGAAGGAGCTCCCTACGAGCAGTACTTC. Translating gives CASSQEGAPYEQYF.

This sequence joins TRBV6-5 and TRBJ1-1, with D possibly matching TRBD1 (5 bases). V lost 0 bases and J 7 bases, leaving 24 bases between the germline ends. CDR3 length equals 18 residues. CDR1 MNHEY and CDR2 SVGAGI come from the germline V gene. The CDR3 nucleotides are TGTGCCAGCAGTTACTCCCGCGGAGGGGCGAAGAGGGTAATTGAAGCTTTCTTT. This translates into CASSYSRGGAKRVIEAFF.